This TCR beta chain comes out of a study of cytomegalovirus exposure and HLA in healthy donors. The V gene's germline CDR1 is LGHNA and CDR2 YNFKEQ. The CDR3 runs to 16 residues. Trimming removed 2 bases from V and 0 bases from J; junction bases left unmatched: 6. It was with 60 Vbeta and 13 Jbeta primers that the PCR ran. Method: immunoSEQ multiplex PCR; TCRdb's copy keeps in-frame clones and lacks some. The sample lists about 180,000 clones, 70% to 85% occurring once. This cohort consisted of healthy bone marrow donors. Concerning this clone itself: Antigen: not known.

Study-wide results and limits: Some TCR beta chains (over 150 of them) were listed as cytomegalovirus-associated.

This clonotype originated in a human donor in good health. Sequencing used PBMCs. V gene TRBV4-2 combines with J gene TRBJ1-2, with 7 bases identical to TRBD1. The CDR3 spells CASSQPGQETNYGYTF. The CDR3 nucleotides read TGTGCCAGCAGCCAACCAGGACAGGAGACTAACTATGGCTACACCTTC.